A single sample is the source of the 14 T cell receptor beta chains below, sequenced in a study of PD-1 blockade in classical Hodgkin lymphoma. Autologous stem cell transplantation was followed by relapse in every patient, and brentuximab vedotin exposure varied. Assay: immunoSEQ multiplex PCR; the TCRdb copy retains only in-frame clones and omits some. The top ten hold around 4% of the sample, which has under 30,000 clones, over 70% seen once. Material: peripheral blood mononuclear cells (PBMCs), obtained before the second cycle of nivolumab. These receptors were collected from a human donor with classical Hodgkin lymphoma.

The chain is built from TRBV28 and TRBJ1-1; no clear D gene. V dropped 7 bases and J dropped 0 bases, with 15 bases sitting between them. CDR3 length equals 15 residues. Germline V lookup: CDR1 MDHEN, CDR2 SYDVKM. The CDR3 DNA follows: TGTGCCAGCACCCTAGAAAATTTATTGAACACTGAAGCTTTCTTT. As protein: CASTLENLLNTEAFF.

In DNA form, the CDR3 reads TGTGCCAGCAGCCCAGACCGAGAGACCCAGTACTTC. It encodes CASSPDRETQYF. This chain links TRBV11-2 with TRBJ2-5, with D uncertain. CDR3 size: 12 residues. The ends were cut back, 5 bases at V and 4 bases at J, with 8 bases in the middle. Germline V gene sequence: CDR1 SGHAT, CDR2 FQNNGV.

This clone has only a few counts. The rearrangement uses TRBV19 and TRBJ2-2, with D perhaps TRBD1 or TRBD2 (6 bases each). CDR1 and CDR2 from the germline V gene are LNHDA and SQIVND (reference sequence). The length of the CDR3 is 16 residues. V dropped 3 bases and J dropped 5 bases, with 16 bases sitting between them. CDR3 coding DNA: TGTGCCAGTAGTATCACGGGGGCTAGCTGGACCGGGGAGCTGTTTTTT. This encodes CASSITGASWTGELFF.

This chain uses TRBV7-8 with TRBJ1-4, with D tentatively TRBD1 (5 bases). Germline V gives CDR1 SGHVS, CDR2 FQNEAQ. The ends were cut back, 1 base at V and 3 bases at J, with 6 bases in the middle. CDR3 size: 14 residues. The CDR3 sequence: CASSLGGANEKLFF. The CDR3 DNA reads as TGTGCCAGCAGCTTAGGGGGGGCTAATGAAAAACTGTTTTTT.

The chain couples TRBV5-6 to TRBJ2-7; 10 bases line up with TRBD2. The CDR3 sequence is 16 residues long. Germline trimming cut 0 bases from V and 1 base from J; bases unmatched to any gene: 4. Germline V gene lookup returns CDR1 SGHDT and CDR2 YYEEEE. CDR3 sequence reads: CASSLAGSGGSYEQYF. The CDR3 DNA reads TGTGCCAGCAGCTTGGCCGGTAGCGGGGGGTCCTACGAGCAGTACTTC.

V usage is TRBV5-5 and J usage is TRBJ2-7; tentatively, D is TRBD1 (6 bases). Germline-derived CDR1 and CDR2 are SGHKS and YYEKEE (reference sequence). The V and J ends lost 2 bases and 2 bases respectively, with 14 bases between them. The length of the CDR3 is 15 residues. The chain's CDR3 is CASSFEADSPYEQYF. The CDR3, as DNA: TGTGCCAGCAGCTTTGAGGCGGACAGTCCCTACGAGCAGTACTTC.

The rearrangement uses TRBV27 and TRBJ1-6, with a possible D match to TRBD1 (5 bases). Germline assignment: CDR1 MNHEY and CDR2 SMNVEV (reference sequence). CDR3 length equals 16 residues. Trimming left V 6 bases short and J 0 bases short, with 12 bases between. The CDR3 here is CASRLGPSSYNSPLHF. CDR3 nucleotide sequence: TGTGCCAGCAGGCTGGGGCCTAGCTCCTATAATTCACCCCTCCACTTT.

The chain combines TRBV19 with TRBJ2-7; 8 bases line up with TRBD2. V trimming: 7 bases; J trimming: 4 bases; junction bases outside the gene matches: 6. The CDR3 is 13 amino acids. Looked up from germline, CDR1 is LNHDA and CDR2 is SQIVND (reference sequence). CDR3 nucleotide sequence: TGTGCCAGTACCCCCGGGGGGGAGTACGAGCAGTACTTC. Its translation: CASTPGGEYEQYF.

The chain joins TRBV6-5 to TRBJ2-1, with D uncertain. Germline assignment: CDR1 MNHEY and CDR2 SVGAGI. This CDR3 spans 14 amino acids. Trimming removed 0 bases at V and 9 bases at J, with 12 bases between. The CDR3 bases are TGTGCCAGCAGTTACTCGGTCCCCAGAGGTGAGCAGTTCTTC. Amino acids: CASSYSVPRGEQFF.

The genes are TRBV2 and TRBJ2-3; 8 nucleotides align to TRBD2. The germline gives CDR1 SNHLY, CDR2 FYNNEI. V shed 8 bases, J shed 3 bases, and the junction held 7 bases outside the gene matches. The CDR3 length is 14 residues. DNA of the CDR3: TGTGCCAGCCCTCAGCGGGGGCCGACAGATACGCAGTATTTT. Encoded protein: CASPQRGPTDTQYF.

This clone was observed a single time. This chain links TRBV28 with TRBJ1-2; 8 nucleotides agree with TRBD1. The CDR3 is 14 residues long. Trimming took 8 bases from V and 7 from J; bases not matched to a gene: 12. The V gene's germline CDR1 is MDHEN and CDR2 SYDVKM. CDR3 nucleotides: TGTGCCAGCGAGCTGACAGGGGAGACCGGTGGCTACACCTTC. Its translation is CASELTGETGGYTF.

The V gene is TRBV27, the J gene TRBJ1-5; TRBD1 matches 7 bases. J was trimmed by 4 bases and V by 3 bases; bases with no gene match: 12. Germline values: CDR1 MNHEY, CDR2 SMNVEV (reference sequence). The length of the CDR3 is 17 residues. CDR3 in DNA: TGTGCCAGCAGTTTCGCCGGGACAGTAGATAAAAATCAGCCCCAGCATTTT. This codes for CASSFAGTVDKNQPQHF.

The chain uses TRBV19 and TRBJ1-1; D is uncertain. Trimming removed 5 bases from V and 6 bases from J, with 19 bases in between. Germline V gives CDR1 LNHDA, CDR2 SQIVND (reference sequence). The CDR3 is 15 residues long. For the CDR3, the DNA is TGTGCCAGTAGTCGTCTAGGGCTGGAGCGCGCTGAAGCTTTCTTT. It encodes CASSRLGLERAEAFF.

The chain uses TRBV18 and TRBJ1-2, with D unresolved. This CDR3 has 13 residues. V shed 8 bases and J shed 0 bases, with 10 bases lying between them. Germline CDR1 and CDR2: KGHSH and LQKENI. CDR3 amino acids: CASASGANYGYTF. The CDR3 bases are TGTGCCAGCGCCAGCGGGGCTAACTATGGCTACACCTTC.